The TCR beta chain described here comes from a study of CD8 T cells in Susac syndrome. Study-level background: Patients with Susac syndrome were, at the time of blood collection, therapy-naive, maintained on corticosteroids, or maintained on intravenous immunoglobulin alone. Points from the study as a whole: The total CD8+ repertoires contained some 15 Susac-specific public clones, and the CD8+ TEMRA repertoires contained roughly 5.

As concerns this clonotype: Its antigen is undetermined.

An amount of RNA that ranged from about 0.45 to 1 ug was reverse transcribed with random hexamers. Multiplex PCR with immunoSEQ amplified the TCR beta CDR3 across 54 Vbeta and 13 Jbeta. TCRdb fed the immunoSEQ multiplex PCR reads into MiXCR, producing one record per CDR3 protein. This sample has around 95,000 distinct CDR3 sequences, with about 95% found just once. The V end was cut by 4 bases, the J end by 8 bases, with 11 bases between. The CDR3 is made up of 12 amino acids. Bulk CD8+ and CD4+ cells came from magnetic negative isolation; CD8+ TEMRA by FACS. The receptor's source is a human donor with Susac syndrome. Sequencing was carried out using CD8+ T cells from PBMCs. The chain is built from TRBV23-1 and TRBJ1-2, with a tentative D call TRBD1 (5 bases). TRBV23-1 counts as an open reading frame of uncertain function. The CDR3 is CASSLLRDGYTF. The CDR3 DNA is TGCGCCAGCAGTCTGTTGAGGGACGGCTACACCTTC.